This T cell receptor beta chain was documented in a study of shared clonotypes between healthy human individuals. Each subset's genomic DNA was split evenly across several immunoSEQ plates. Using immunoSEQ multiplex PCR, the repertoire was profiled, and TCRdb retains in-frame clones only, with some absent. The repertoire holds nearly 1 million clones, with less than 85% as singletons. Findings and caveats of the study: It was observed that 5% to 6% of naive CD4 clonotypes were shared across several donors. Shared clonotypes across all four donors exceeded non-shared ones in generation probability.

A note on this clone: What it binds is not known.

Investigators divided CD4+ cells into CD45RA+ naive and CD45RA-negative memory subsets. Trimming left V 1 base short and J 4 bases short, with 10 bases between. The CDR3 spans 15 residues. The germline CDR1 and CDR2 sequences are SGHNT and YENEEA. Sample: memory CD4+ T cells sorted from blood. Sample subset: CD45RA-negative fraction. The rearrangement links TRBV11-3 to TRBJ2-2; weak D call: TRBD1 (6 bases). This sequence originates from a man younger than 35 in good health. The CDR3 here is CASSLARGSTGELFF. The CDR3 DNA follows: TGTGCCAGCAGCTTAGCCAGGGGTAGCACCGGGGAGCTGTTTTTT.